The clone carrying this TCR beta chain was found once. Antigen: not known. TCRdb used MiXCR to reprocess the reads, holding one entry per CDR3 protein. The table lists hundreds of thousands of distinct CDR3 sequences, approximately 32% of them singletons. These data come from a study of T cell repertoires in cytomegalovirus infection. Study summary: TCR beta signatures that were public indicated CMV infection and matching HLA type. Findings and caveats of the study: The ex vivo response was dominated by HLA-C-restricted CMV-specific TCR beta clonotypes. Pooled public TCR beta family frequency picked out CMV carriers with the relevant HLA.

The CDR3 length is 15 residues. V was pared by 7 bases and J by 3 bases, with 12 bases of the junction left unmatched. Germline assignment: CDR1 DFQATT and CDR2 SNEGSKA (reference sequence). This receptor was taken from a human donor in good health (CMV status not recorded). Some clones in this sample may be carry-over from other donors' samples. This chain joins TRBV20-1 and TRBJ1-5; 7 bases fit TRBD1. The specimen comprised cultured CD8+ T cells from PBMCs, sampled from culture after CMV antigen stimulation. This CDR3 is CSVGDQGGVNQPQHF. The CDR3 DNA is TGCAGTGTGGGGGACCAGGGGGGAGTCAATCAGCCCCAGCATTTT.